The 2 T cell receptor beta chains given below trace back to one sample, sequenced in a study of identical twins. MiXCR, applied by TCRdb to the 5' RACE reads, yields one record per CDR3 protein. This sample yields 1.5 million to 2 million distinct CDR3 sequences, of which more than 30% are seen a single time; less than 0.35% belongs to the top ten. Sequencing used cord blood. These TCRs come from a newborn girl in good health.

This clonotype was seen a single time. The chain carries TRBV2 and TRBJ2-3, with 8 bases matching TRBD1. CDR1 SNHLY and CDR2 FYNNEI come from the germline V gene. Trimming took 8 bases from V and 13 from J; bases not matched to a gene: 8. The CDR3 runs 11 residues. The CDR3 nucleotides read TGTGCCAGCCAAAGACAGGGGAAAAAGTATTTT. Its translation is CASQRQGKKYF. The full variable domain, its missing parts supplied by reference TRBV2 and TRBJ2-3, is EPEVTQTPSHQVTQMGQEVILRCVPISNHLYFYWYRQILGQKVEFLVSFYNNEISEKSEIFDDQFSVERPDGSNFTLKIRSTKLEDSAMYFCASQRQGKKYFGPGTRLTVL.

The chain combines TRBV15 with TRBJ1-1; D is uncertain. Between the trimmed V and J ends, which lost 2 bases and 0 bases, there was a span of 13 bases. The length of the CDR3 is 16 residues. Germline CDR1 LNHNV, CDR2 YYDKDF (reference sequence). CDR3 bases: TGTGCCACCAGCAGACCAGTCAGCCTCATGAACACTGAAGCTTTCTTT. Protein: CATSRPVSLMNTEAFF.